The TCR beta chain described here comes from a study of cytomegalovirus exposure and HLA in healthy donors. Overall study results and limits: With DRB1 most and HLA-C fewest, TCR association rates differed between HLA loci in a later analysis.

Germline assignment: CDR1 MRHNA and CDR2 SNTAGT. The CDR3 totals 13 residues. The V gene lost 10 bases and the J gene lost 0 bases, with 11 bases spanning the gap. Regarding this clone: The antigen is not known.

The PCR made use of 60 Vbeta and 13 Jbeta primers. TCRdb's copy holds only in-frame clones and misses some; the assay was immunoSEQ multiplex PCR. The table has about 150,000 clones, 75% to 80% seen once. This TCR was recovered from a woman aged 30 to 39 in good health and CMV-seronegative. The chain uses TRBV6-4 and TRBJ2-3, with a possible D match to TRBD2 (6 bases). The sample was PBMCs. In DNA, the CDR3 is TGTGCCACCTCGCGGGATAGCACAGATACGCAGTATTTT. This translates into CATSRDSTDTQYF.